Following are 2 T cell receptor beta chains from one sample sequenced in a study of radiation and T cells in renal cell carcinoma. Libraries were prepared by immunoSEQ multiplex PCR; TCRdb keeps only in-frame clonotypes and omits some of them. The sample holds 120,000 or so clones; approximately 90% are singletons and the top ten take 5.8%. Time point: blood 2 weeks post-SBRT. Treatment reported: 15 Gy SBRT to primary tumor, nephrectomy 4 weeks later. The specimen comprised blood, sampled from a patient whose treatment included radiotherapy and nephrectomy. The receptors derive from an older woman with renal cell carcinoma.

This chain connects TRBV7-2 to TRBJ2-5, with D uncertain. Trimming left V 5 bases short and J 5 bases short, with 9 bases between. There are 12 residues in the CDR3. Germline loops: CDR1 SGHTA, CDR2 FQGNSA. This CDR3 reads CASSHRRETQYF. In DNA form, the CDR3 reads TGTGCCAGCAGCCACCGCAGGGAGACCCAGTACTTC.

This clone came up once. The DNA for the CDR3 is TGTGCCATCAGTGAGTCCCTGGGGGCCAGGGTAGAACAGCCCCAGCATTTT. It yields the protein CAISESLGARVEQPQHF. The chain recombines TRBV10-3 with TRBJ1-5; D might be TRBD1 (6 bases). CDR1 and CDR2 (germline): ENHRY, SYGVKD. The CDR3 covers 17 residues. V was pared by 0 bases and J by 7 bases, with 19 bases between.